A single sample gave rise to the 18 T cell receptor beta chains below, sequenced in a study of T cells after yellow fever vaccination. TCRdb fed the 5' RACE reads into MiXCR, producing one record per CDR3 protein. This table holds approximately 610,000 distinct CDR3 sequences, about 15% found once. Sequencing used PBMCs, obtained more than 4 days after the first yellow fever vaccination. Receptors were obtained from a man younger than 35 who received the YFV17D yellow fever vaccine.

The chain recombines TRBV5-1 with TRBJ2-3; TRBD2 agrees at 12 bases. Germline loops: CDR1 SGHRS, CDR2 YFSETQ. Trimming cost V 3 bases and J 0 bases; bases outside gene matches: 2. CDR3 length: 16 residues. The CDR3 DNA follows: TGCGCCAGCAGCTCTAGCGGGGGGGCGAGCACAGATACGCAGTATTTT. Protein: CASSSSGGASTDTQYF.

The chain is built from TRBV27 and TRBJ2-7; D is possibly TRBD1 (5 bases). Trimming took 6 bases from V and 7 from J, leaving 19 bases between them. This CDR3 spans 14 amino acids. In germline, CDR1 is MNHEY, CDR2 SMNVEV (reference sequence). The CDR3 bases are TGTGCCAGCAGCCCTATCCCAGGGTCTGGGGAGCAGTACTTC. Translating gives CASSPIPGSGEQYF.

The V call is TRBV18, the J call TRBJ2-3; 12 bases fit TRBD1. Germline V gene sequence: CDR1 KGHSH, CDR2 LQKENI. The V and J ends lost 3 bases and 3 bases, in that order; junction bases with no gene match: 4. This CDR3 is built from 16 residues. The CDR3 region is CASSPGQGANTDTQYF. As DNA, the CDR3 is TGTGCCAGCTCACCGGGACAGGGGGCTAATACAGATACGCAGTATTTT.

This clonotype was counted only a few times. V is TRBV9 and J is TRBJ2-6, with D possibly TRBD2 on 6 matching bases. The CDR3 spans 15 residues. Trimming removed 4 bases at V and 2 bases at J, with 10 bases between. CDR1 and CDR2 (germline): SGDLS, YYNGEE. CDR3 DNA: TGTGCCAGCAGCTCCGGGGGAGCTGGGGCCAACGTCCTGACTTTC. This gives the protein CASSSGGAGANVLTF. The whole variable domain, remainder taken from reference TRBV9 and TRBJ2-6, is DSGVTQTPKHLITATGQRVTLRCSPRSGDLSVYWYQQSLDQGLQFLIQYYNGEERAKGNILERFSAQQFPDLHSELNLSSLELGDSALYFCASSSGGAGANVLTFGAGSRLTVL.

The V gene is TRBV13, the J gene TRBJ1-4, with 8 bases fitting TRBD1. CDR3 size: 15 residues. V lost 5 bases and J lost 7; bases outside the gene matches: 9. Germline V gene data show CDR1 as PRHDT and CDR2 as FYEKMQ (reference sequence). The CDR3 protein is CASSQTGGRREKLFF. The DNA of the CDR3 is TGTGCCAGCAGCCAAACAGGGGGGCGACGTGAAAAACTGTTTTTT.

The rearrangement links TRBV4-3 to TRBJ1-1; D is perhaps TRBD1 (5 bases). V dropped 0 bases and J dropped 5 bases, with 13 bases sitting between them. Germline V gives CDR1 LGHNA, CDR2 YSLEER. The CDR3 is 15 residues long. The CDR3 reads CASSQDVKGWTEAFF. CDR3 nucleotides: TGCGCCAGCAGCCAAGATGTCAAGGGGTGGACTGAAGCTTTCTTT.

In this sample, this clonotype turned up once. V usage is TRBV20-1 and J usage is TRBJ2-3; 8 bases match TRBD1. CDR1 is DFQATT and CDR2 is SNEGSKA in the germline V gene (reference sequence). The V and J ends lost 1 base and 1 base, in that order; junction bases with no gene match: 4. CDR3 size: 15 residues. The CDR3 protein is CSARAPGQGTDTQYF. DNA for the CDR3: TGCAGTGCTAGAGCACCGGGACAGGGCACAGATACGCAGTATTTT.

CDR3: CSVVTYRGPRFMETQYF. Written as DNA, the CDR3 is TGCAGCGTTGTTACTTACAGGGGGCCTCGGTTTATGGAGACCCAGTACTTC. The chain uses TRBV29-1 and TRBJ2-5; TRBD1 aligns across 9 bases. CDR1 and CDR2 (germline): SQVTM, ANQGSEA. J lost 5 bases, V lost 4 bases, and 17 bases had no gene match. The CDR3 has 17 amino acids.

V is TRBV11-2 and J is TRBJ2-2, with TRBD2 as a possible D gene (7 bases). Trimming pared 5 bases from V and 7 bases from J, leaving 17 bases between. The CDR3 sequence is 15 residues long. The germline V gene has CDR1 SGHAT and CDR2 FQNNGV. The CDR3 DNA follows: TGTGCCAGCAGCCTGGAGGCGGGGGCTATCGGGGAGCTGTTTTTT. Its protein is CASSLEAGAIGELFF.

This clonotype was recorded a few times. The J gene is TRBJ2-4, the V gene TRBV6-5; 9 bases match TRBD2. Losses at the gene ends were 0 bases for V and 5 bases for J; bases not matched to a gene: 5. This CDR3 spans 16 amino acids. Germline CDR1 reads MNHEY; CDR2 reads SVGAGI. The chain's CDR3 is CASSYSRRGGENIQYF. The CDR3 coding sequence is TGTGCCAGCAGTTACTCGAGGCGGGGGGGAGAAAACATTCAGTACTTC.

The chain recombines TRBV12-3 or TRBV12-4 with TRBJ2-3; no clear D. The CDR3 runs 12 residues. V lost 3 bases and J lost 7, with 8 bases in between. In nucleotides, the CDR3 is TGTGCCAGCAGTTTTGCCCAGAATACGCAGTATTTT. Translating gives CASSFAQNTQYF.

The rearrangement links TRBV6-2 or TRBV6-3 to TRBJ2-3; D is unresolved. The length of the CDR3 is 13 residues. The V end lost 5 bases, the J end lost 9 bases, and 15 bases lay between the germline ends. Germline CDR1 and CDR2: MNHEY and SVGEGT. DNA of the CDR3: TGTGCCAGCAGTCCTACCCCGCCGCAGACGCAGTATTTT. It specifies CASSPTPPQTQYF.

CDR3 in amino acids: CASSRGTSSPAYLFF. The CDR3 nucleotides read TGCGCCAGCAGCAGAGGGACATCCTCACCCGCTTACCTGTTTTTT. This sequence joins TRBV5-1 and TRBJ1-4, with a possible D match to TRBD1 (6 bases). This CDR3 is 15 amino acids long. Germline V gene sequence: CDR1 SGHRS, CDR2 YFSETQ. V gave up 4 bases and J gave up 14 bases, with 24 bases separating them. The entire variable domain, with the rest obtained from reference TRBV5-1 and TRBJ1-4, is as follows: KAGVTQTPRYLIKTRGQQVTLSCSPISGHRSVSWYQQTPGQGLQFLFEYFSETQRNKGNFPGRFSGRQFSNSRSEMNVSTLELGDSALYLCASSRGTSSPAYLFFGSGTQLSVL.

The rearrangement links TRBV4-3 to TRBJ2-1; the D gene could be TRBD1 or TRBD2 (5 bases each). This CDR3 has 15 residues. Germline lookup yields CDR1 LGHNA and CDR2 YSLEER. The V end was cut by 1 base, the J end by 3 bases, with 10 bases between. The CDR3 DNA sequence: TGCGCCAGCAGCCAAGTGTGGGGGAGCTACAATGAGCAGTTCTTC. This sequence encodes CASSQVWGSYNEQFF.

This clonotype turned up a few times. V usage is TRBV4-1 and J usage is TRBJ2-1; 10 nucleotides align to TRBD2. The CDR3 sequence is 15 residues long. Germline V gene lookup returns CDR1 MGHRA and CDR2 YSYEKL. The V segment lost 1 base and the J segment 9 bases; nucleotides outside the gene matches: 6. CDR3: CASSQGSGGAGEQFF. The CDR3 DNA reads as TGCGCCAGCAGCCAAGGAAGCGGGGGGGCCGGTGAGCAGTTCTTC.

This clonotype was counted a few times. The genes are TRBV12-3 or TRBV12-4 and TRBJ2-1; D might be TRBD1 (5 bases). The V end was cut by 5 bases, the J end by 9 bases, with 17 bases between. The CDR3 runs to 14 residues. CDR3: CASSILTQGLEQFF. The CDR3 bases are TGTGCCAGCAGTATTCTAACGCAGGGCCTTGAGCAGTTCTTC.

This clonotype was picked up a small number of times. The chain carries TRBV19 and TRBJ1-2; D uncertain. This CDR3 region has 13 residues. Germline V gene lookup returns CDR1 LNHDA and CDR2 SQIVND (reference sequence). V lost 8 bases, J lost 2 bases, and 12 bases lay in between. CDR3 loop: CASRPLSNYGYTF. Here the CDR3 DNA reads TGTGCCAGTCGGCCTTTGTCAAACTATGGCTACACCTTC.

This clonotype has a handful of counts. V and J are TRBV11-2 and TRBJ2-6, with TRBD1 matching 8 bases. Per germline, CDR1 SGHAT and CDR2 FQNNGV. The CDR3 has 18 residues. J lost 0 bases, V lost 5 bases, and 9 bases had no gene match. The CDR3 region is CASSPQTGEFSGANVLTF. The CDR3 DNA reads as TGTGCCAGCAGCCCTCAGACAGGGGAATTCTCTGGGGCCAACGTCCTGACTTTC. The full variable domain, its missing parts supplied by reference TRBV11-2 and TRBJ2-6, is EAGVAQSPRYKIIEKRQSVAFWCNPISGHATLYWYQQILGQGPKLLIQFQNNGVVDDSQLPKDRFSAERLKGVDSTLKIQPAKLEDSAVYLCASSPQTGEFSGANVLTFGAGSRLTVL.